These T cell receptor beta chains were read from a single sample in a study of tumor-infiltrating lymphocytes in primary liver carcinoma. TCRdb reprocessed the multiplex PCR reads via MiXCR and lists one record per CDR3 protein. This sample has about 310,000 distinct CDR3 sequences, with around three fifths found just once. The specimen was peripheral blood. These receptor sequences come from a woman aged 25-40 years with primary liver carcinoma and hepatitis B virus infection. Both conserved end residues are part of each CDR3. A D gene is named only where the DNA matches it firmly. Clone sizes are given selectively: once, few, many, or a class where the clone is expanded.

>few|TRBV6-2/TRBV6-3|15|TRBJ1-1|.
TGTGCCAGCAGTTACTATCAGTCCGGAATTGGTGAAGCTTTCTTT
CASSYYQSGIGEAFF
>.|TRBV11-2|17|TRBJ2-2|.
TGTGCCAACAGCTTAGTAGGTCGAGGTCAGCACGCTGGGGAGCTGTTTTTT
CANSLVGRGQHAGELFF
>.|TRBV4-3|14|TRBJ1-2|.
TGCGTCAGCAGCGCTGAGTTGGAGATCGATGGCTACATCTTC
CVSSAELEIDGYIF
>.|TRBV29-1|11|TRBJ2-7|.
TGCAGCGGGACCAGACAGACCGAGGAGTACTTC
CSGTRQTEEYF
>.|TRBV5-6|14|TRBJ2-3|TRBD2
TGTGCCAGCACCTTGGAGACTAGCGGAGATACGCAGTATTTT
CASTLETSGDTQYF
>.|TRBV4-2|16|TRBJ1-4|.
TGTGCCAGCAGCCAAGATTTGGCAGGGTGCCGGGAAAAACTGTTTTTT
CASSQDLAGCREKLFF
>few|TRBV5-6|15|TRBJ1-2|.
TGTGCCAGCAGCCCGGAGGGCAGAAGTAACTATGGCTACACCTTC
CASSPEGRSNYGYTF
>.|TRBV6-6|14|TRBJ1-2|TRBD1
TGTGCCAGCATTTCCGACAGGGTTAACTATGGCTACACCTTC
CASISDRVNYGYTF
>once|TRBV6-2/TRBV6-3|14|TRBJ2-7|.
TGTGCCAGCAGTCTGACAGGTTCCCCTCTCGGGCAGTACTTC
CASSLTGSPLGQYF
>.|TRBV30|17|TRBJ2-3|TRBD2
TGTGCCTGGAGTGTACCCGGGCTAGCGGGGAGCACAGATACGCAGTATTTT
CAWSVPGLAGSTDTQYF
>.|TRBV28|15|TRBJ2-7|TRBD2
TGTGCCAGCAGGCCTACTAGCGGGAGCTCCTACGAGCAGTACTTC
CASRPTSGSSYEQYF
>once|TRBV11-2|17|TRBJ1-2|.
TGTGCCAGCAGCTTAGAAGCCAGCGTCAACCCCATCTGTGGCTACACCTTC
CASSLEASVNPICGYTF
>once|TRBV4-3|16|TRBJ2-1|.
TGCGCCAGCAGCCAAGATACGGGAAGCTCCCTCAATGAGCAGTTCTTC
CASSQDTGSSLNEQFF